This section outlines one T cell receptor (beta chain) sequence together with its context. The data were taken from a study of blood T cell repertoires in COVID-19. Overall study context: Donors in the United States, Italy and Spain gave samples during acute or convalescent COVID-19. From T cells, B-cell-depleted T cells, or PBMCs came the material, which was cDNA or gDNA.

In the authors' workflow: The authors estimated nucleated cell counts from reference gene primer amplification. The table came from immunoSEQ multiplex PCR; TCRdb's copy has only in-frame clones and leaves some out. From that table come the V and J calls and clone size; the DNA was used to work out D and trimming. The sample records 200,000 to 250,000 clones, roughly 83% being singletons. This CDR3 region has 16 residues. V gave up 2 bases and J gave up 4 bases; unmatched junction bases: 10. Per the germline V gene, CDR1 is MDHEN and CDR2 is SYDVKM. The clonotype was recovered from a woman aged 45-65 years with acute or convalescent COVID-19. Specimen: peripheral blood. The chain couples TRBV28 to TRBJ1-2, with 7 nucleotides matching TRBD1. The CDR3 DNA follows: TGTGCCAGCAGTTTAGTCCTACAGGGGCGGGGCTATGGCTACACCTTC. Its protein product is CASSLVLQGRGYGYTF.